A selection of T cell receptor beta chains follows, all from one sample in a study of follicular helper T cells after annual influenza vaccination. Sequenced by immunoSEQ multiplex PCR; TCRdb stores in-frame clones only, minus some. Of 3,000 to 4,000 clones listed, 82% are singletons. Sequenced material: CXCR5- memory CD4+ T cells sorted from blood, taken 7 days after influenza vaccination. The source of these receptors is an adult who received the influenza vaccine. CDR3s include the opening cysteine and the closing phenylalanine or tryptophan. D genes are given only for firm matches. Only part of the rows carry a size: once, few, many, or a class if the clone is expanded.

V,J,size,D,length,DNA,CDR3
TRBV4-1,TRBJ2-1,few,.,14,TGCGCCAGCAGCCAGAGGGTACCCTCAGGTGAGCAGTTCTTC,CASSQRVPSGEQFF
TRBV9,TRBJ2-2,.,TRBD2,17,TGTGCCAGCAGCCCGATGGGACTAGCGAAGAACACCGGGGAGCTGTTTTTT,CASSPMGLAKNTGELFF
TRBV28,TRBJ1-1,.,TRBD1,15,TGTGCCAGCAGTTCCCTGAGGGGGCGGAACACTGAAGCTTTCTTT,CASSSLRGRNTEAFF
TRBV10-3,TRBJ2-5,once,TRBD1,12,TGTGCCATCGGGACAGAGGTAAAGACCCAGTACTTC,CAIGTEVKTQYF
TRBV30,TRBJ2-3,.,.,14,TGTGCCTGGAGTGTACGGACTCCGCCTGATACGCAGTATTTT,CAWSVRTPPDTQYF
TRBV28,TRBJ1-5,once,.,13,TGTGCCAGCAGTTTCGGCGCCTATCAGCCCCAGCATTTT,CASSFGAYQPQHF
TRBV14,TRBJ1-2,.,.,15,TGTGCCAGCAGCCCCCTGGGAGGGTTCGACTATGGCTACACCTTC,CASSPLGGFDYGYTF
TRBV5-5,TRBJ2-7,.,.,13,TGTGCCAGCAGCTCTACCTACTCCTACGAGCAGTACTTC,CASSSTYSYEQYF
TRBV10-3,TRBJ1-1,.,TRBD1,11,TGTGCCACCAGACAGGGCACTGAAGCTTTCTTT,CATRQGTEAFF
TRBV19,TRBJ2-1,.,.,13,TGTGCCAGTAGTATAATTCAGGACAATGAGCAGTTCTTC,CASSIIQDNEQFF
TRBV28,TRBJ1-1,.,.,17,TGTGCCAGCAGTTTACCCCATAGGTACGGAGGCGACACTGAAGCTTTCTTT,CASSLPHRYGGDTEAFF
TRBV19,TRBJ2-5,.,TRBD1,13,TGTGCCAGTATTCGGGACAGCCAAGAGACCCAGTACTTC,CASIRDSQETQYF
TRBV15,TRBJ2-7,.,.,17,TGTGCCACCAGCAGAGACCTCGCGCAGGGTAACGCCTACGAGCAGTACTTC,CATSRDLAQGNAYEQYF
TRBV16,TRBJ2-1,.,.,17,TGTGCCAGCAGCCAATCGAGGGGGGGCCTCTCCTACAATGAGCAGTTCTTC,CASSQSRGGLSYNEQFF
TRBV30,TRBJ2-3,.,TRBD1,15,TGTGCCTGGAGTTTTGGGACAGGGGGACCAGATACGCAGTATTTT,CAWSFGTGGPDTQYF
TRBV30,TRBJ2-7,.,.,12,TGTGCCTGGTGGAAAGGGGCCTACGAGCAGTACTTC,CAWWKGAYEQYF
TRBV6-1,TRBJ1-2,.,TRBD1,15,TGTGCCAGCAGACCCTTGGGACAGGGGTACTATGGCTACACCTTC,CASRPLGQGYYGYTF
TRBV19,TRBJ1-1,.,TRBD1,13,TGTGCCAGTAGTTCAGGACAGGGCGCTGAAGCTTTCTTT,CASSSGQGAEAFF
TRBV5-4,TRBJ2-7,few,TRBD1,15,TGTGCCAGCAGCTTGGCCGGGACAGGGGTCTACGAGCAGTACTTC,CASSLAGTGVYEQYF
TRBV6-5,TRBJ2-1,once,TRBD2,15,TGTGCCAGCAGTCCTAGCGGAGCCACCTACAATGAGCAGTTCTTC,CASSPSGATYNEQFF
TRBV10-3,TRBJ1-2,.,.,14,TGTGCCATCAGTGAGTCGACAGGTTCGGGTGGCTACACCTTC,CAISESTGSGGYTF
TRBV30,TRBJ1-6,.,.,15,TGTGCCTGGAAATCAGCCAGCTCCTATAATTCACCCCTCCACTTT,CAWKSASSYNSPLHF
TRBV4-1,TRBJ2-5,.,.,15,TGCGCCAGCAGAAAAGCCTGGGACGAGAAGCAGACCCAGTACTTC,CASRKAWDEKQTQYF
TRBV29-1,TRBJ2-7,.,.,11,TGCAGCGTTGAAGCCTTGACAGGGCAGTACTTC,CSVEALTGQYF
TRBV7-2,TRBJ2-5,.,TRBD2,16,TGTGCCAGCAGCTCCGGACTAGCGGGGGGACAAGAGACCCAGTACTTC,CASSSGLAGGQETQYF
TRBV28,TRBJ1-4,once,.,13,TGTGCCAGCAGGTCTGTTCCTAATGAAAAACTGTTTTTT,CASRSVPNEKLFF
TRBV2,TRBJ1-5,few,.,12,TGTGCCAGCAGTGGGGTAGGTCAGCCCCAGCATTTT,CASSGVGQPQHF
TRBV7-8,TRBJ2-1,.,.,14,TGTGCCAGCAGCTTAGCTGCAGGGAACAATGAGCAGTTCTTC,CASSLAAGNNEQFF
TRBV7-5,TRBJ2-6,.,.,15,TGTGCCAGAAAAGGTAGACAAAGTCGGGCCAACGTCCTGACTTTC,CARKGRQSRANVLTF
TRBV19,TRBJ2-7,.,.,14,TGTGCCAGTAGTTCATTTCCGAGATCCTACGAGCAGTACTTC,CASSSFPRSYEQYF
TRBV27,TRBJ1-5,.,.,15,TGTGCCAGCAGGCCCTTTAGTCAGAGCAATCAGCCCCAGCATTTT,CASRPFSQSNQPQHF
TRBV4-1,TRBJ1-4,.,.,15,TGCGCCAGCCAAAACCCGGAGGACCTTGGAGAAAAACTGTTTTTT,CASQNPEDLGEKLFF
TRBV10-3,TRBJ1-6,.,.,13,TGTGCCAGCGGGCCCCACGACAATTCACCCCTCCACTTT,CASGPHDNSPLHF
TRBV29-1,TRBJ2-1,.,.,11,TGCAGCGTTTCTAACCGGGATGAGCAGTTCTTC,CSVSNRDEQFF
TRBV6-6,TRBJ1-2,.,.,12,TGTGCCAGCAGTCCCGACATCTATGGCTACACCTTC,CASSPDIYGYTF
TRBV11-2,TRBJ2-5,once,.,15,TGTGCCAGCAGCTTAACCTGGACGCAACAAGAGACCCAGTACTTC,CASSLTWTQQETQYF
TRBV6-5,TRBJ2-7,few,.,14,TGTGCCAGCAGTTCCGGGACGGCTTCCTACGAGCAGTACTTC,CASSSGTASYEQYF
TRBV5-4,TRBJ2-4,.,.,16,TGTGCCAGCAGCTTGGTCCAGGGCCCCTCCAAAAACATTCAGTACTTC,CASSLVQGPSKNIQYF
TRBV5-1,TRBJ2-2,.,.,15,TGCGCCAGCAGCCTTGGGGACGTATCCACCGGGGAGCTGTTTTTT,CASSLGDVSTGELFF
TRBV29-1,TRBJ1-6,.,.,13,TGCAGCGTGGGGGACGGCTTAGATTCACCCCTCCACTTT,CSVGDGLDSPLHF
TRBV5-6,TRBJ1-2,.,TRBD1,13,TGTGCCAGCAGCTTGGCAGGGGGAAGTGGCTACACCTTC,CASSLAGGSGYTF
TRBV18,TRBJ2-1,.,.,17,TGTGCCAGCTCACCAGGCGGAGCCCGTAGTTCCTACAATGAGCAGTTCTTC,CASSPGGARSSYNEQFF
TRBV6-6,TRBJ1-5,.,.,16,TGTGCCAGCAGTTTCCACCGGGACCGAGGCAATCAGCCCCAGCATTTT,CASSFHRDRGNQPQHF
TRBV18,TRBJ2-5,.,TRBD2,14,TGTGCCAGCTCACCAGCGGGGGGTAAAGAGACCCAGTACTTC,CASSPAGGKETQYF
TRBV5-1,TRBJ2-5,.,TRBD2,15,TGCGCCAGCAGCTTGGAAGGGACTAGCGGCGGGACCCAGTACTTC,CASSLEGTSGGTQYF
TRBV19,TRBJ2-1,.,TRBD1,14,TGTGCCAGTAAGAGGGACAGGGGCTACAATGAGCAGTTCTTC,CASKRDRGYNEQFF
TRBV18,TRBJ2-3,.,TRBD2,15,TGTGCCAGCTCAGGACTAGCGGGGGGATTGGATACGCAGTATTTT,CASSGLAGGLDTQYF
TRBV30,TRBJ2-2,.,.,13,TGTGCCTGGACAAGCAGGGCCCCCGGGGAGCTGTTTTTT,CAWTSRAPGELFF
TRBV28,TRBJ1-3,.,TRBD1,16,TGTGCCAGCAGTTTCCGGGACAGCTACTCTGGAAACACCATATATTTT,CASSFRDSYSGNTIYF
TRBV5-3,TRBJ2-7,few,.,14,TGTGCCAGAAGCGCCGGGACCTTTTACTACGAGCAGTACTTC,CARSAGTFYYEQYF
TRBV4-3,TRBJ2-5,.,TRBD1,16,TGCGCCAGCAGCCAAGATCTCCTGAGGGGGCGGGAGACCCAGTACTTC,CASSQDLLRGRETQYF
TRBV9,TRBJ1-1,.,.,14,TGTGCCAGCAGCGTAAGGCCCCTGAACACTGAAGCTTTCTTT,CASSVRPLNTEAFF
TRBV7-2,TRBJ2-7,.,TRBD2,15,TGTGCCAGCAGCGTCAGAACTAGCGAGACCTACGAGCAGTACTTC,CASSVRTSETYEQYF
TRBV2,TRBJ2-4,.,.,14,TGTGCCAGCAGTCATCTTAAAGCCAAAAACATTCAGTACTTC,CASSHLKAKNIQYF
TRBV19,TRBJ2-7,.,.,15,TGTGCCAGTAGTATGGGGCTAGCGAGCTCCTACGAGCAGTACTTC,CASSMGLASSYEQYF
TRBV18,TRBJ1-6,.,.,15,TGTGCCAGCTCACCACTCGAACAGGCAAATTCACCCCTCCACTTT,CASSPLEQANSPLHF
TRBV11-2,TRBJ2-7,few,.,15,TGTGCCAGCAGCTTAGGTTCCAGCCCGATATACGAGCAGTACTTC,CASSLGSSPIYEQYF
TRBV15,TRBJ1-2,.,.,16,TGTGCCACCAGCAGAGGTTGGGGGATTGGGCTCGATGGCTACACCTTC,CATSRGWGIGLDGYTF
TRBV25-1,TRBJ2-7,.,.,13,TGTGCCAGCAGTCGTGGCCTCTCCTACGAGCAGTACTTC,CASSRGLSYEQYF
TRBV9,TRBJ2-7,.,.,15,TGTGCCAGCAGCGCCCAAGGTTGGTATTCCTACGAGCAGTACTTC,CASSAQGWYSYEQYF